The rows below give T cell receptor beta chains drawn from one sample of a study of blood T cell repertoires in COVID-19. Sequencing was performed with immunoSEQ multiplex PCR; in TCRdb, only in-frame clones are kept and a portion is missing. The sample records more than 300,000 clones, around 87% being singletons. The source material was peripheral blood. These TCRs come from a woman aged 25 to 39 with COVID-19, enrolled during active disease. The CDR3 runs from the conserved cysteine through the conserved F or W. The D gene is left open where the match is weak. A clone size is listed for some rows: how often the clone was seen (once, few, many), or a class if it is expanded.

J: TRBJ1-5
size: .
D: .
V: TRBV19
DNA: TGTGCCAGTAAGGGGAGCCGGGGAGGTGGCAATCAGCCCCAGCATTTT
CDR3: CASKGSRGGGNQPQHF

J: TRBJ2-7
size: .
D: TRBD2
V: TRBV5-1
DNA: TGCGCCAGCAGCGCGAGACTAGCGGGCCTAACCTACGAGCAGTACTTC
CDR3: CASSARLAGLTYEQYF

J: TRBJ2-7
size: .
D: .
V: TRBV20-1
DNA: TGCAGTGCTAGTCGGGACACCTTCTACGAGCAGTACTTC
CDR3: CSASRDTFYEQYF

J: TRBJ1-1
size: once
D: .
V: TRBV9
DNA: TGTGCCAGCAGGGCTGGGGCCGCTAACACTGAAGCTTTCTTT
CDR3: CASRAGAANTEAFF

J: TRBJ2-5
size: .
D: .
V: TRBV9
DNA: TGTGCCAGCAGCGTAGGGTACACGGGGGAGACCCAGTACTTC
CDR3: CASSVGYTGETQYF

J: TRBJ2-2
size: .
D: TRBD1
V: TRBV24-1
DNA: TGTGCCACCAGTGATACCGGGACAGGGATGACCGGGGAGCTGTTTTTT
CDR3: CATSDTGTGMTGELFF

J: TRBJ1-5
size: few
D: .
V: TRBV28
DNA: TGTGCCAGCAGTACGGTCTGGAGCAATCAGCCCCAGCATTTT
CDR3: CASSTVWSNQPQHF

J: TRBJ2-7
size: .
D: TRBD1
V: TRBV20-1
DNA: TGCAGTGCTTCAGGGGGCTGGGAGCAGTACTTC
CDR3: CSASGGWEQYF

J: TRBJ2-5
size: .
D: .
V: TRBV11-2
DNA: TGTGCCAGCAGCTTAGACCTTGGCAGGGATAGGGAGACCCAGTACTTC
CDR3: CASSLDLGRDRETQYF

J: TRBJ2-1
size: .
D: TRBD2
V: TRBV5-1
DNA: TGCGCCAGCAGGGGGACTAGCGGGACCGGTGAGCAGTTCTTC
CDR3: CASRGTSGTGEQFF

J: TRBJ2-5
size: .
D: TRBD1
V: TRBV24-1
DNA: TGTGCCACCAGTGACCTGTCGGGACAGGGGCAAGAGACCCAGTACTTC
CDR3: CATSDLSGQGQETQYF

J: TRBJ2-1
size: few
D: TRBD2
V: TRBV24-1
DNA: TGTGCCCCCCTGGCTAGCGGGATTTACAATGAGCAGTTCTTC
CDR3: CAPLASGIYNEQFF

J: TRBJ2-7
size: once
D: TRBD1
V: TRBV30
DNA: TGTGCCTGGAACCGGGACAGGACCTACGAGCAGTACTTC
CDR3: CAWNRDRTYEQYF

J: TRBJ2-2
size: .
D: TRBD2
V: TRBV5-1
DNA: TGCGCCAGCAGCTTGGCCTGGTCTAGCGGGGTGACCGGGGAGCTGTTTTTT
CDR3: CASSLAWSSGVTGELFF

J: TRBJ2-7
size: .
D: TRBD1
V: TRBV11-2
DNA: TGTGCCAGCAGCCGTACAGGGGTCTACGAGCAGTACTTC
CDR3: CASSRTGVYEQYF

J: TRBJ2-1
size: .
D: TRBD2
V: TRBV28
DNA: TGTGCCAGCAGTATGCTGACTAGCGGGACCTACAATGAGCAGTTCTTC
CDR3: CASSMLTSGTYNEQFF

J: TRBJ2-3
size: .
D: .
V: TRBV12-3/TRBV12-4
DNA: TGTGCCAGCAACGCAGGGGCAGATACGCAGTATTTT
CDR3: CASNAGADTQYF

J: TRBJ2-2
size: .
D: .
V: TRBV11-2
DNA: TGTGCCAGCACCCTGGCTCCCGCGGGGACCACCGGGGAGCTGTTTTTT
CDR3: CASTLAPAGTTGELFF

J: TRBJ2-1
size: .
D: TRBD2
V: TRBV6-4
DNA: TGTGCCAGCAGTGACCCTACGTGGGTGGGACTAGCCCACAATGAGCAGTTCTTC
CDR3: CASSDPTWVGLAHNEQFF

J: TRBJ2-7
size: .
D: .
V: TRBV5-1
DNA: TGCGCCAGCAGCATGTACAGCTCCTACGAGCAGTACTTC
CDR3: CASSMYSSYEQYF

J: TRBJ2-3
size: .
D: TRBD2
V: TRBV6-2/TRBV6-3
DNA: TGTGCCAGCAGTTACGTCGTGGGCGGGAGGGCCAGTTTAGATACGCAGTATTTT
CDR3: CASSYVVGGRASLDTQYF

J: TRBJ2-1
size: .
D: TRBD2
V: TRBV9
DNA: TGTGCCAGCAGCGTAGGGGGCGGGAGCTCCTACAATGAGCAGTTCTTC
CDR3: CASSVGGGSSYNEQFF

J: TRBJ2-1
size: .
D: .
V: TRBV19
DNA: TGTGCCAGTAGTATAGACTCCCAGAGAGCTAGGGGCTCCTACAATGAGCAGTTCTTC
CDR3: CASSIDSQRARGSYNEQFF

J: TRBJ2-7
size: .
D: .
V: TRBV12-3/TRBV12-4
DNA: TGTGCCAGCAGTATGCTAGGTCCAGACGAGCAGTACTTC
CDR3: CASSMLGPDEQYF

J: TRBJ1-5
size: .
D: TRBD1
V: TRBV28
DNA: TGTGCCAGCAGCTCTGACAGGGGAAGGAAGTGGGGGGGCAATCAGCCCCAGCATTTT
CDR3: CASSSDRGRKWGGNQPQHF

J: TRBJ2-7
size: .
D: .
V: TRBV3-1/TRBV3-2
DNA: TGTGCCAGCAGCCGCCGGTTGGAGGAGCAGTACTTC
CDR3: CASSRRLEEQYF

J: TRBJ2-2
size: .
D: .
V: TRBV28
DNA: TGTGCCAGCAGGACGGGTGGAAACACCGGGGAGCTGTTTTTT
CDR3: CASRTGGNTGELFF

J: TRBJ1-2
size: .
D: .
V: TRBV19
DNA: TGTGCCACCGGTTTGGGGGGTGGCTACACCTTC
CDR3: CATGLGGGYTF

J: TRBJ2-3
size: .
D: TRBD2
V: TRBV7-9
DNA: TGTGCCAGCAGCTTAGGGGCGGGAGTGGTAGATACGCAGTATTTT
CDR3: CASSLGAGVVDTQYF

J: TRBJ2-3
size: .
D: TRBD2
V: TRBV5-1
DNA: TGCGCCAGCAGCTTGGGACTAGCGGGAGTAAGAGATACGCAGTATTTT
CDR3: CASSLGLAGVRDTQYF

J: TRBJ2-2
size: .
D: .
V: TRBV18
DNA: TGTGCCAGCTCACCATTGACAGAGGCCGGGGAGCTGTTTTTT
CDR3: CASSPLTEAGELFF

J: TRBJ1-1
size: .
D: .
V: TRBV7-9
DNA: TGTGCCAGCAGCTTCGGCAGGACCTACGGGGGTGAAGCTTTCTTT
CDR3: CASSFGRTYGGEAFF

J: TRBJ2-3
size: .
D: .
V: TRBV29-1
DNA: TGCAGCGTTGAGTCTCTAGGGACAAGGGAGGGAGATACGCAGTATTTT
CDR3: CSVESLGTREGDTQYF

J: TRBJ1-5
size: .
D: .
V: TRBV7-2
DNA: TGTGCCAGCAGCTTAGGAGGAGGTAATCAGCCCCAGCATTTT
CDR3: CASSLGGGNQPQHF

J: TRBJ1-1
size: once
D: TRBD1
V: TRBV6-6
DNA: TGTGCCAGCAGACAGGGGTTGAACACTGAAGCTTTCTTT
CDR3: CASRQGLNTEAFF

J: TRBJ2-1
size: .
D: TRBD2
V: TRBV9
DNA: TGTGCCAGCAGCGCCGCCACTAGCGGGACCAATGAGCAGTTCTTC
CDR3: CASSAATSGTNEQFF

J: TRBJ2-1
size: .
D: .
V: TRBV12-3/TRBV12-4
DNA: TGTGCCAGCAGCCTTGTATACAATGAGCAGTTCTTC
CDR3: CASSLVYNEQFF

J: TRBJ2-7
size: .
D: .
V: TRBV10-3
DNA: TGTGCCATCAGCAGGGGTTCCTACGAGCAGTACTTC
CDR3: CAISRGSYEQYF

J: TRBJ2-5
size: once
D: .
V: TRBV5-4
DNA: TGTGCCAGCAGCTTGGGGACATTACAAGAGACCCAGTACTTC
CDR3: CASSLGTLQETQYF

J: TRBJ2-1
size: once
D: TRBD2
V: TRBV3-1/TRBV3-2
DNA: TGTGCCAGCAGCGGCACGGGACTAGCGGGAGGGCTGCAGTTCTTC
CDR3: CASSGTGLAGGLQFF

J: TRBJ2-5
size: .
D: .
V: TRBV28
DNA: TGTGCCAGCAGTTTAGGCTACGACAAGTACTTC
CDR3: CASSLGYDKYF

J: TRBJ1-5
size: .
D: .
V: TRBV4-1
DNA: TGCGCCAGCAGCCAAGATAACAGGGAGGGACAGCCCCAGCATTTT
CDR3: CASSQDNREGQPQHF

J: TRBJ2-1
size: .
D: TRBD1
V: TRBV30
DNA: TGTGCCTGGGACAGGGTGGAGCAGTTCTTC
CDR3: CAWDRVEQFF

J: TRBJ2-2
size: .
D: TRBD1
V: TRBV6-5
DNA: TGTGCCAGCAGGTGGGACAGGCAAACCGGGGAGCTGTTTTTT
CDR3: CASRWDRQTGELFF